The 3 T cell receptor beta chains listed next were all sequenced from one sample in a study of molecular identifiers for immune sequencing clone quantification. One entry per CDR3 protein, called by TCRdb with MiXCR from the PCR reads. The data show around 40,000 distinct CDR3 sequences, with about a fifth seen just once and under 1.4% held by the top ten. Sample: naive CD8+ T cells from blood, with Jurkat cell RNA spiked in. As for subset: FACS-sorted CD8+CD4-CCR7+CD45RA+ naive T cells. The receptors were sampled from a human donor in good health. Some libraries in this study had Jurkat cell RNA spiked in.

In regard to this clonotype: Being one base from a much bigger clone, this may be a read error. This chain's CDR3 is CASSFSGMKTYEQYF. The CDR3 DNA sequence: TGTGCCAGCAGTTTTAGCGGGATGAAGACCTACGAGCAGTACTTC. The chain couples TRBV27 to TRBJ2-7, with 8 bases that match TRBD2. V shed 3 bases and J 2 bases; nucleotides not matched to a gene: 6. CDR3 length equals 15 residues. From germline, CDR1 is MNHEY and CDR2 SMNVEV (reference sequence).

This clonotype qualifies as medium-sized. This chain joins TRBV20-1 and TRBJ2-7, with TRBD1 matching 11 bases. CDR3 length equals 15 residues. Per germline, CDR1 DFQATT and CDR2 SNEGSKA (reference sequence). V lost 5 bases, J lost 1 base, and 7 bases stayed unmatched. CDR3 DNA sequence: TGCAGTGCTGCAGACCGGGACAGGGGGTCCTACGAGCAGTACTTC. Protein product: CSAADRDRGSYEQYF.

This clonotype was seen a handful of times. This clone may be a read error of a much larger clone one base away. V gene TRBV7-6 combines with J gene TRBJ2-5; D might be TRBD1 (6 bases). The germline CDR1 and CDR2 sequences are SGHVS and FNYEAQ. The germline V and J ends were trimmed by 7 bases and 1 base, with 25 bases remaining between them. The CDR3 runs 18 residues. The CDR3 loop is CASTSSAPSEGVQETQYF. The CDR3 DNA is TGTGCCAGCACCTCGTCTGCCCCAAGCGAGGGGGTCCAAGAGACCCAGTACTTC.